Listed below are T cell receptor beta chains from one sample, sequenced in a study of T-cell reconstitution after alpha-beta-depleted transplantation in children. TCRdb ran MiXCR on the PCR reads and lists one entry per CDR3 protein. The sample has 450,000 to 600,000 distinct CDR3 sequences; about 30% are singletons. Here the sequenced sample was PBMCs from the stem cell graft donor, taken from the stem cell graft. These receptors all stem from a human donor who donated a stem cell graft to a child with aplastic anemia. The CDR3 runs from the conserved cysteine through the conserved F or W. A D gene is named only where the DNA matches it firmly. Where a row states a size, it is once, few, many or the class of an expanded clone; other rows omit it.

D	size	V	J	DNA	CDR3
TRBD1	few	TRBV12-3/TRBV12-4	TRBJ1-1	TGTGCCAGCAGTTTCGAACAGGGGAGCATGAACACTGAAGCTTTCTTT	CASSFEQGSMNTEAFF
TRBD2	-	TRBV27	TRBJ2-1	TGTGCCAGCAGTCCATTAGGTAGCGGGAAATACAATGAGCAGTTCTTC	CASSPLGSGKYNEQFF
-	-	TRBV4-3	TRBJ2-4	TGCGCCAGCAGCCAAGAGGAGGGGGCTCTTCTCATTCAGTACTTC	CASSQEEGALLIQYF
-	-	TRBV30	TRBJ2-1	TGTGCCTGGAGTGCGGACTCGTACGGTGAGCAGTTCTTC	CAWSADSYGEQFF
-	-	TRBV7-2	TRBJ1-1	TGTGCCAGCGGCGACAGGCCCCAGAGCACTGAAGCTTTCTTT	CASGDRPQSTEAFF
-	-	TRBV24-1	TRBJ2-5	TGTGCCACCAGTGATCAGAGGGGGGGTGAGGAGACCCAGTACTTC	CATSDQRGGEETQYF
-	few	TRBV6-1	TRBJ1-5	TGTGCCAGCTCGGGACTGATGAATCAGCCCCAGCATTTT	CASSGLMNQPQHF
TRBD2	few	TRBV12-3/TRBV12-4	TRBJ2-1	TGTGCCAGCAGCGATCCTAGCGGGGGGTACAATGAGCAGTTCTTC	CASSDPSGGYNEQFF
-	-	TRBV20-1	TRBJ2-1	TGCAGTCTAAAATATGGTAGTTCCAATGAGCAGTTCTTC	CSLKYGSSNEQFF
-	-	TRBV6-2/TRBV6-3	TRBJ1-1	TGTGCCAGCAGTTTAGGACCTAACCTGAGCGGGACTGAAGCTTTCTTT	CASSLGPNLSGTEAFF
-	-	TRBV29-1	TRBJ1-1	TGCAGCGTTGTGTCGGGGGTAGTCGCTGAAGCTTTCTTT	CSVVSGVVAEAFF
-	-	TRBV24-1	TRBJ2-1	TGTGCCACCAGTGATTTGCGTCCGGAGAATGAGCAGTTCTTC	CATSDLRPENEQFF
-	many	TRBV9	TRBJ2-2	TGTGCCAGCAGCGTACGGGGGAACACCGGGGAGCTGTTTTTT	CASSVRGNTGELFF
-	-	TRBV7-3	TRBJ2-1	TGTGCCAGCAGCTTAGAGGGGCACTACAATGAGCAGTTCTTC	CASSLEGHYNEQFF
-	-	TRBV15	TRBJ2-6	TGTGCCACCAGCAGAGCCCGAAACTCTGGGGCCAACGTCCTGACTTTC	CATSRARNSGANVLTF
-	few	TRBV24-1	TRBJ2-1	TGTGCCACCAGTGACCGGACAGTTTACAATGAGCAGTTCTTC	CATSDRTVYNEQFF
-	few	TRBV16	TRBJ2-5	TGTGCCAGCAGCCAAGGGAACCAAGAGACCCAGTACTTC	CASSQGNQETQYF
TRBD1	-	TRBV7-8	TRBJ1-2	TGTGCCAGCAGCCACAGGGGGTTCCAATATGGCTACACCTTC	CASSHRGFQYGYTF